This T cell receptor beta chain was obtained from a study of PD-L1 blockade in urothelial cancer. Generated by immunoSEQ multiplex PCR, the TCRdb table keeps only in-frame clones and is missing some. The sample holds approximately 50,000 clones; around 80% are singletons and the top ten take approximately 3%. This clone was detected a few times. The V end lost 1 base, the J end lost 8 bases, and 7 bases lay between the germline ends. The V gene's germline CDR1 is SGHNT and CDR2 YYREEE (reference sequence). This CDR3 has 13 amino acids. The time point: pretreatment peripheral blood. This specimen was PBMCs, taken around atezolizumab (anti-PD-L1) treatment. The V call is TRBV5-4, the J call TRBJ1-6, with D unresolved. This TCR derives from a man between 65 and 85 years old with urothelial cancer. CDR3 sequence reads: CASSLRGDSPLHF. DNA for the CDR3: TGTGCCAGCAGCTTGCGCGGGGATTCACCCCTCCACTTT.